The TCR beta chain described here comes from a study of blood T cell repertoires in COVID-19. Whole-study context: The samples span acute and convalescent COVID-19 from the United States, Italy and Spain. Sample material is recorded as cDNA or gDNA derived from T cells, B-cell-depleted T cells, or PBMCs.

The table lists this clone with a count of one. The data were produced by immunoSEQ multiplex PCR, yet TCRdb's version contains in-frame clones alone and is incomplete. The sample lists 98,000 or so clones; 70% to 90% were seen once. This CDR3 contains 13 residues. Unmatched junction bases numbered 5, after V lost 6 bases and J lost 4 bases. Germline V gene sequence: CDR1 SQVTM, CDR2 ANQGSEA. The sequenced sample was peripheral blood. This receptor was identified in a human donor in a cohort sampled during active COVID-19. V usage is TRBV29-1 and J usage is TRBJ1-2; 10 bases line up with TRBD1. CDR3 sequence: CSVRQGAGYGYTF. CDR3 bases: TGCAGCGTGCGACAGGGGGCGGGCTATGGCTACACCTTC.